This record concerns one T cell receptor (beta chain) sequence. Antigen specificity is unknown. This may arise from a read error, as a much more abundant clone is one base away. Trimming stripped 3 bases from V and 0 bases from J, with 14 bases between. This CDR3 contains 16 residues. This record comes from a study of identical twins. Regarding the study as a whole: There were fewer insertions in abundant cord blood beta clonotypes, but memory repertoires showed no such pattern. Zero-insertion results could be subject to partial confounding by invariant MAIT and iNKT cells.

TCRdb re-analysed the 5' RACE reads in MiXCR, keeping a single row per CDR3 protein. Of about 660,000 distinct CDR3 sequences listed, 8.6% were seen once; the top ten hold 0.8% to 1%. This sample was shared with a second study, whose subject was yellow fever vaccine responses in identical twins.

This chain joins TRBV12-3 or TRBV12-4 and TRBJ1-1, with D possibly being TRBD1 (6 bases). The sequenced sample consisted of PBMCs. The source is a woman aged 18-29 years in good health. The CDR3 DNA is TGTGCCAGCAGTTTCCTCTCAGGGACAATGAACACTGAAGCTTTCTTT. It translates to CASSFLSGTMNTEAFF.